A selection of T cell receptor beta chains follows, all from one sample in a study of cytotoxic CD8 clonotypes in ibrutinib-treated CLL. Here immunoSEQ multiplex PCR was the method, and the copy in TCRdb shows in-frame clones only, minus some. The sample yields around 310,000 clones, around four fifths seen once. Specimen: PBMCs, collected before ibrutinib treatment. These receptors were obtained from a human donor with chronic lymphocytic leukemia. Both conserved end residues are part of each CDR3. A D gene is named only where the DNA matches it firmly. Clone size is given for some rows only: seen once, a few or many times, or a class if the clone is expanded.

TGTGCCAGCAGCTTCACGGTGGACGAGCAGTACTTC	CASSFTVDEQYF	TRBJ2-7	TRBV7-9	few	.
TGTGCCACCAGCAGAGGCCTAACCTCGGGGGCTATAGATGAGCAGTTCTTC	CATSRGLTSGAIDEQFF	TRBJ2-1	TRBV15	once	.
TGCGCCAGCAGCTTGGTTGGACTAGCGGACAGCAGGGGCAATGAGCAGTTCTTC	CASSLVGLADSRGNEQFF	TRBJ2-1	TRBV5-1	.	TRBD2
TGTGCCAGCAGCAGGGGACTAGCGGGAGGGCCGAGGAATGAGCAGTTCTTC	CASSRGLAGGPRNEQFF	TRBJ2-1	TRBV7-9	.	TRBD2
TGTGCCATCAGTGAGATGACTGAGCAGTTCTTC	CAISEMTEQFF	TRBJ2-1	TRBV10-3	.	.
TGTGCCAGCAGGTCCGGGACAGGGGACTCAATTTTCTCCTACGAGCAGTACTTC	CASRSGTGDSIFSYEQYF	TRBJ2-7	TRBV28	.	TRBD1
TGTGCCACCAGCCTCGGAGGGGGGAGTACTGAAGCTTTCTTT	CATSLGGGSTEAFF	TRBJ1-1	TRBV15	.	.
TGTGCCAGCAGGGACAGTTACAGGGGCAATCAGCCCCAGCATTTT	CASRDSYRGNQPQHF	TRBJ1-5	TRBV27	few	.
TGTGCCAGCAGTGGGACAGGGAGGGCATCCTACGAGCAGTACTTC	CASSGTGRASYEQYF	TRBJ2-7	TRBV6-5	once	TRBD1
TGCGCCAGCAGCCAAGATCTGGCTAGCGGCTCCTACAATGAGCAGTTCTTC	CASSQDLASGSYNEQFF	TRBJ2-1	TRBV4-3	.	TRBD2
TGTGCCAGTAGTGTCGGACTAGCGGGAGGGTATACGCAGTATTTT	CASSVGLAGGYTQYF	TRBJ2-3	TRBV19	.	TRBD2
TGTGCCAGCAGCTTAGAACAGGGGATCCCACACTATGGCTACACCTTC	CASSLEQGIPHYGYTF	TRBJ1-2	TRBV7-2	.	TRBD1
TGCGCCAGCAGCCAAGATCTAGGACTAGTCAGCTATGAGCAGTTCTTC	CASSQDLGLVSYEQFF	TRBJ2-1	TRBV4-3	.	TRBD2
TGCGCCAGCAGCTTGGAACCCGGGACCAAACCCAATGAGCAGTTCTTC	CASSLEPGTKPNEQFF	TRBJ2-1	TRBV5-1	.	.
TGTGCCAGCAGCTTTGGGGAAACTGAAGCTTTCTTT	CASSFGETEAFF	TRBJ1-1	TRBV7-9	.	.
TGTGCCAGCAGCTCCGGGGGGGTCAGTCAGCCCCAGCATTTT	CASSSGGVSQPQHF	TRBJ1-5	TRBV7-9	.	.
TGTGCCAGCAGCGGAGCCAATCTAGCGGGACTCACAGATACGCAGTATTTT	CASSGANLAGLTDTQYF	TRBJ2-3	TRBV2	.	TRBD2
TGTGCCAGCAGCCCCTTTAGCGGGAGCCGGGATACGCAGTATTTT	CASSPFSGSRDTQYF	TRBJ2-3	TRBV7-3	once	TRBD2
TGTGCCAGCAGCCTGCGGACAGTCCCGGGACTAGGCTACGAGCAGTACTTC	CASSLRTVPGLGYEQYF	TRBJ2-7	TRBV4-2	.	TRBD2
TGTGCCAGCAGCCCCAACCCGGGAGCCTACGAGCAGTACTTC	CASSPNPGAYEQYF	TRBJ2-7	TRBV7-9	.	.
TGTGCCAGCTCACCGGGACAGATCAACACTGAAGCTTTCTTT	CASSPGQINTEAFF	TRBJ1-1	TRBV18	few	TRBD1
TGCGCCAGCAGCTTGTCGGTCCAGGGGGTAGGGTCGGAGCAGTTCTTC	CASSLSVQGVGSEQFF	TRBJ2-1	TRBV5-1	.	TRBD1
TGTGCCAGCAGCCCCTCGTCGGCTAATGAAAAACTGTTTTTT	CASSPSSANEKLFF	TRBJ1-4	TRBV7-7	.	.